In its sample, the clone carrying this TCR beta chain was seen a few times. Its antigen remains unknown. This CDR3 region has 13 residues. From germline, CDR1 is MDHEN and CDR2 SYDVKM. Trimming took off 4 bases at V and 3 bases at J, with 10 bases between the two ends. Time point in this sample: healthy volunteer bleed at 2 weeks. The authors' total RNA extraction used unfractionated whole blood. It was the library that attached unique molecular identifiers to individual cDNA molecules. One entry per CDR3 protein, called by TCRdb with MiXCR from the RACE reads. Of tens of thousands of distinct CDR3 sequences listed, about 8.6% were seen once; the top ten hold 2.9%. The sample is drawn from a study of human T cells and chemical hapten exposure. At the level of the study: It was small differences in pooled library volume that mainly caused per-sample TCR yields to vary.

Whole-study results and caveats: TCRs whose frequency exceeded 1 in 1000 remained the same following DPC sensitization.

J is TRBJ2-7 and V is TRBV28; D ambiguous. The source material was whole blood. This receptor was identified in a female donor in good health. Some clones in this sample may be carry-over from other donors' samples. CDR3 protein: CASSSPPVYEQYF. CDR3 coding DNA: TGTGCCAGCAGTTCACCACCCGTCTACGAGCAGTACTTC. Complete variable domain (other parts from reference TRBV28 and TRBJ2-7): DVKVTQSSRYLVKRTGEKVFLECVQDMDHENMFWYRQDPGLGLRLIYFSYDVKMKEKGDIPEGYSVSREKKERFSLILESASTNQTSMYLCASSSPPVYEQYFGPGTRLTVT.